This T cell receptor (beta chain) was observed in a study of identifying expanded T cells in peripheral blood. Study-level points and caveats: Variance in clone template counts between approximately two-week samples significantly increased with total template count across all healthy donors. About 1.2 clones differed between technical replicates, versus approximately 17 and 20 over time.

The data were produced by immunoSEQ multiplex PCR, yet TCRdb's version contains in-frame clones alone and is incomplete. This sample yields more than 85,000 clones, of which 88% are seen a single time; 7.5% to 9.5% belongs to the top ten. Germline V gene sequence: CDR1 SGHTA, CDR2 FQGNSA. Trimming removed 1 base from V and 0 bases from J, with 7 bases in between. The CDR3 sequence is 14 residues long. Regarding this clone: The antigen is undetermined.

The sample taken for sequencing was blood. The V gene is TRBV7-2, the J gene TRBJ2-7, with no clear D. This clonotype originated in a person aged 18 to 69 in good health. Written as DNA, the CDR3 is TGTGCCAGCAGCTTAGGACTGCGCTCCTACGAGCAGTACTTC. Encoded protein: CASSLGLRSYEQYF.